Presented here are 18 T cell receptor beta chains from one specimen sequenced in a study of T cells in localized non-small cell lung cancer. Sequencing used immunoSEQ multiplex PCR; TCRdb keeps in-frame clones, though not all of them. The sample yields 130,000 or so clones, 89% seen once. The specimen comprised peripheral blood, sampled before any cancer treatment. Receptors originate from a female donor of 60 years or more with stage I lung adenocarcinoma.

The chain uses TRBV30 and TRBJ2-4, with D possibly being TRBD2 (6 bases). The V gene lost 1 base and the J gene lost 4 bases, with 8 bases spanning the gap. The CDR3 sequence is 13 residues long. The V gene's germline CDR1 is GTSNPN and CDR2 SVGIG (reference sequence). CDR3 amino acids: CAWSGRGKNIQYF. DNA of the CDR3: TGTGCCTGGAGTGGTCGGGGGAAAAACATTCAGTACTTC.

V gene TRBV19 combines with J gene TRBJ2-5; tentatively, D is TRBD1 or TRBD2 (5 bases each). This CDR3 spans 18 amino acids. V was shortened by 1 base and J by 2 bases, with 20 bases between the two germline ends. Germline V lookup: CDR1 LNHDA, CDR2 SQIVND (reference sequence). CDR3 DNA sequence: TGTGCCAGTAGTATAGCACTCGGGGCATCCCTTGTACAAGAGACCCAGTACTTC. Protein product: CASSIALGASLVQETQYF.

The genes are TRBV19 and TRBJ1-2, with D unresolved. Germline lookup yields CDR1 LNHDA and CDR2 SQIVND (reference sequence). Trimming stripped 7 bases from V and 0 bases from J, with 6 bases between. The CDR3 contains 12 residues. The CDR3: CASNAANYGYTF. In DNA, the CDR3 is TGTGCCAGTAATGCGGCTAACTATGGCTACACCTTC.

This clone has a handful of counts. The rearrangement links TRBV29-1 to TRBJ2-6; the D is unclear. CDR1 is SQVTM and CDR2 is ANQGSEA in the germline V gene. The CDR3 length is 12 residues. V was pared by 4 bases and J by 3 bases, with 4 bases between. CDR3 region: CSVGVGANVLTF. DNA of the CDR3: TGCAGCGTTGGCGTTGGGGCCAACGTCCTGACTTTC.

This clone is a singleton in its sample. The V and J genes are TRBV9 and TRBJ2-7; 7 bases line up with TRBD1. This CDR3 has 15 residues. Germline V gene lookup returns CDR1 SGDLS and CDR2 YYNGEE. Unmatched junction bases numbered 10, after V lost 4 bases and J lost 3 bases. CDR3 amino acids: CASSPSDRSLYEQYF. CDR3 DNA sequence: TGTGCCAGCAGCCCGTCGGACAGGAGTCTCTACGAGCAGTACTTC.

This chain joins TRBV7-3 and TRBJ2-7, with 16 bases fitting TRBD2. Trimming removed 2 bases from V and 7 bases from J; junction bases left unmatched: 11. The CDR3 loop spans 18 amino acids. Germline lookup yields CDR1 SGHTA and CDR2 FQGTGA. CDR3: CASSLDAGTSGRALEQYF. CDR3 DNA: TGTGCCAGCAGCTTAGACGCCGGGACTAGCGGGAGGGCTCTTGAGCAGTACTTC.

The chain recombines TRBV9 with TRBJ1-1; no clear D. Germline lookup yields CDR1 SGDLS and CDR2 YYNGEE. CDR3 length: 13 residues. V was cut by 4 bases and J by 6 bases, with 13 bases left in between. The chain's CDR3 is CASSFDTTSEAFF. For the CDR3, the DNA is TGTGCCAGCAGCTTCGACACAACTTCTGAAGCTTTCTTT.

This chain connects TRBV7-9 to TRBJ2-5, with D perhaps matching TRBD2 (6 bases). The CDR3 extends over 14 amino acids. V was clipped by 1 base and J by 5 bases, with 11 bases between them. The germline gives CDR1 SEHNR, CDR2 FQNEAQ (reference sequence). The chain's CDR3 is CASSLGSGVETQYF. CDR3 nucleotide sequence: TGTGCCAGCAGCTTAGGGTCGGGGGTCGAGACCCAGTACTTC.

The CDR3 spells CASTERSSRYNEQFF. The CDR3, as DNA: TGTGCCAGCACCGAGCGGAGCTCCCGCTACAATGAGCAGTTCTTC. The chain couples TRBV11-1 to TRBJ2-1, with a possible D match to TRBD2 (5 bases). The germline V and J ends were trimmed by 7 bases and 3 bases, with 16 bases remaining between them. The CDR3 loop spans 15 amino acids. The germline V gene has CDR1 SGHAT and CDR2 FQDESV (reference sequence).

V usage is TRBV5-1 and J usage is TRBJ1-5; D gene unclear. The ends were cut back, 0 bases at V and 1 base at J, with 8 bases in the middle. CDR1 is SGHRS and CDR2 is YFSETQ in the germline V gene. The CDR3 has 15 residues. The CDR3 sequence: CASSLEGLSNQPQHF. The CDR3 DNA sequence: TGCGCCAGCAGCTTGGAAGGGCTAAGCAATCAGCCCCAGCATTTT.

CDR3 loop: CASSSYSSGGAQETQYF. The DNA of the CDR3 is TGTGCCAGCAGCTCCTACTCTAGCGGGGGGGCCCAGGAGACCCAGTACTTC. This chain connects TRBV5-4 to TRBJ2-5, with TRBD2 matching 12 bases. Germline V gene data show CDR1 as SGHNT and CDR2 as YYREEE (reference sequence). Germline trimming cut 3 bases from V and 5 bases from J; bases unmatched to any gene: 11. CDR3 length: 17 amino acids.

The CDR3 bases are TGTGCCAGCAGCTTAGAGGGTTGGAACACCGGGGAGCTGTTTTTT. This translates into CASSLEGWNTGELFF. The chain links TRBV11-2 to TRBJ2-2; D remains unclear. The CDR3 consists of 15 residues. Germline V CDR1 and CDR2: SGHAT, FQNNGV. V shed 0 bases and J shed 1 base, with 6 bases lying between them.

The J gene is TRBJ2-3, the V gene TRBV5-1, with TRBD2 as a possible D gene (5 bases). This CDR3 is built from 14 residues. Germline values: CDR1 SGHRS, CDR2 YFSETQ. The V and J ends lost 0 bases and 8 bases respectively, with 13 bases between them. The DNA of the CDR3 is TGCGCCAGCAGCTTGGAGTTAGACGCGGGTACGCAGTATTTT. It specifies CASSLELDAGTQYF.

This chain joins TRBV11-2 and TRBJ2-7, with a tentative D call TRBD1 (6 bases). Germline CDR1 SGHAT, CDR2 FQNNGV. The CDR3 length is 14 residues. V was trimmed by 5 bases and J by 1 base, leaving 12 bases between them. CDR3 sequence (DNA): TGTGCCAGCAGCCCGGACAGACCGTCCTACGAGCAGTACTTC. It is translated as CASSPDRPSYEQYF.

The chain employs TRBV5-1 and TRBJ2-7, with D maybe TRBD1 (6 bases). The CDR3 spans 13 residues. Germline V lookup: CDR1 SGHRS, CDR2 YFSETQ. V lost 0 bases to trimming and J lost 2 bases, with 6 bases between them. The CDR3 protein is CASSLEGAYEQYF. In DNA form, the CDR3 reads TGCGCCAGCAGCTTGGAGGGGGCCTACGAGCAGTACTTC. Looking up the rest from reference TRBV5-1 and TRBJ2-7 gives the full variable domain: KAGVTQTPRYLIKTRGQQVTLSCSPISGHRSVSWYQQTPGQGLQFLFEYFSETQRNKGNFPGRFSGRQFSNSRSEMNVSTLELGDSALYLCASSLEGAYEQYFGPGTRLTVT.

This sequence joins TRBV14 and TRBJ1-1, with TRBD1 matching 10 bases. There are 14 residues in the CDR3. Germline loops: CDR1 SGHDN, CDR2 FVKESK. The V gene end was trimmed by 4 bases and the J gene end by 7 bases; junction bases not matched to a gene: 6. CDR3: CASSPTGGAGEAFF. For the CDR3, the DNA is TGTGCCAGCAGCCCGACAGGGGGCGCGGGTGAAGCTTTCTTT.

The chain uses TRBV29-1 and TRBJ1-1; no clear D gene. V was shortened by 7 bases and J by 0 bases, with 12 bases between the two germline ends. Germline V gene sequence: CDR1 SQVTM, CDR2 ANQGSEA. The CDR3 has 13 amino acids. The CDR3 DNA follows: TGCAGCGCTGGAGCGCAGATGAACACTGAAGCTTTCTTT. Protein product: CSAGAQMNTEAFF.

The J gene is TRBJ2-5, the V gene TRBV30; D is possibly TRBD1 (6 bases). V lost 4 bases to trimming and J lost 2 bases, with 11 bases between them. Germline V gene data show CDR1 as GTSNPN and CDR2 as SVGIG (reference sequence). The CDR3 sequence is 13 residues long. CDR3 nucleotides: TGTGCCTGGAAGTTAGGACAGCAAGAGACCCAGTACTTC. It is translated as CAWKLGQQETQYF.